The clone carrying this TCR beta chain was detected only once. Its antigen remains unknown. The germline V gene encodes CDR1 SEHNR and CDR2 FQNEAQ (reference sequence). The CDR3 is made up of 13 amino acids. V was cut by 0 bases and J by 8 bases, with 7 bases left in between. The PCR employed 60 Vbeta primers together with 13 Jbeta primers. Assay used: immunoSEQ multiplex PCR; TCRdb lists only in-frame clones, some missing. The data show approximately 220,000 clones, with around 76% seen just once and approximately 0.6% held by the top ten. The data stem from a study of cytomegalovirus exposure and HLA in healthy donors. Study outcomes and limitations: Sequence variants that were highly shared formed a cluster that was likely a sequencing artifact. A later analysis revealed that TCR association rates differed between HLA loci, peaking at DRB1 and bottoming out at HLA-C. As was reported, the classifier diagnosed cytomegalovirus status with high specificity and sensitivity. With further analysis later on, most CMV-associated TCR beta chains appeared HLA-restricted.

The material sequenced was PBMCs. The sequence was collected from a man aged 18-30 years in good health and CMV-seronegative. The chain combines TRBV7-9 with TRBJ1-4; D call uncertain. The DNA of the CDR3 is TGTGCCAGCAGCTTAGCGGAGGGAGAAAAACTGTTTTTT. Its translation is CASSLAEGEKLFF.